These 17 T cell receptor beta chains were sequenced from one sample in a study of blood T cell repertoires in COVID-19. Profiled with immunoSEQ multiplex PCR; TCRdb holds only in-frame clones, not every one. In the table there are 180,000 or so clones, approximately 83% of which are singletons. Material: PBMCs or T cells enriched from blood (not recorded which). The receptors were gathered from a woman aged 60-75 years who had recovered from COVID-19.

This clone was picked up one time. The rearrangement joins TRBV18 to TRBJ2-3, with D unclear. The CDR3 extends over 14 amino acids. The germline V and J ends were trimmed by 2 bases and 1 base, with 7 bases remaining between them. From germline, CDR1 is KGHSH and CDR2 LQKENI. CDR3 region: CASSPNQGTDTQYF. For the CDR3, the DNA is TGTGCCAGCTCACCAAACCAGGGCACAGATACGCAGTATTTT.

Only a few counts were recorded for this clone. The rearrangement uses TRBV9 and TRBJ1-5; no reliable D call. Germline V gives CDR1 SGDLS, CDR2 YYNGEE. The V end lost 0 bases, the J end lost 1 base, and 5 bases lay between the germline ends. The length of the CDR3 is 14 residues. CDR3 protein: CASSVDGSNQPQHF. The CDR3 DNA follows: TGTGCCAGCAGCGTAGACGGGAGCAATCAGCCCCAGCATTTT.

This clone was observed a single time. This chain joins TRBV14 and TRBJ2-7; TRBD2 matches 7 bases. Germline CDR1 is SGHDN and CDR2 is FVKESK. This CDR3 region has 12 residues. Losses at the gene ends were 6 bases for V and 9 bases for J; bases not matched to a gene: 8. CDR3 residues: CASSRDYYTQYF. The CDR3 DNA reads as TGTGCCAGCAGTCGGGACTATTACACGCAGTACTTC.

This clone was counted a single time. The chain links TRBV3-1 (or the pseudogene TRBV3-2) to TRBJ2-5; D is ambiguous. Germline CDR1 is LGHDT and CDR2 is YNNKEL (reference sequence). Between the trimmed V and J ends, which lost 0 bases and 1 base, there was a span of 3 bases. This CDR3 region has 13 residues. DNA for the CDR3: TGTGCCAGCAGCCAAGACCTCCAAGAGACCCAGTACTTC. Translated, it gives CASSQDLQETQYF.

The chain couples TRBV27 to TRBJ1-1; D call uncertain. The length of the CDR3 is 13 residues. Trimming cost V 1 base and J 3 bases, with 6 bases left between them. The germline V gene has CDR1 MNHEY and CDR2 SMNVEV (reference sequence). The chain's CDR3 is CASSLWAHTEAFF. The CDR3 DNA sequence: TGTGCCAGCAGTTTATGGGCCCACACTGAAGCTTTCTTT.

The CDR3 sequence: CASSGTGNQPQHF. The CDR3, as DNA: TGTGCCAGCAGCGGGACGGGAAATCAGCCCCAGCATTTT. This chain joins TRBV9 and TRBJ1-5; D gene uncertain. The CDR3 is made up of 13 amino acids. Trimming cost V 3 bases and J 4 bases, with 8 bases left between them. The V gene's germline CDR1 is SGDLS and CDR2 YYNGEE.

The genes are TRBV28 and TRBJ2-1; TRBD2 aligns across 12 bases. The V segment lost 6 bases and the J segment 4 bases; nucleotides outside the gene matches: 4. Germline-derived CDR1 and CDR2 are MDHEN and SYDVKM. The CDR3 consists of 15 residues. The chain's CDR3 is CASRPTSGGYNEQFF. The CDR3 DNA reads TGTGCCAGCAGGCCGACTAGCGGGGGATACAATGAGCAGTTCTTC.

The chain has TRBV10-2 and TRBJ2-1; 8 bases map to TRBD2. Germline CDR1 and CDR2: WSHSY and SAAADI. The CDR3 has 15 residues. Trimming cost V 8 bases and J 3 bases; bases outside gene matches: 9. CDR3 in amino acids: CASVKGLAGYNEQFF. Written as DNA, the CDR3 is TGCGCCAGCGTTAAGGGGCTAGCGGGCTACAATGAGCAGTTCTTC.

This clone showed up just once. The chain couples TRBV7-2 to TRBJ2-4; 7 bases match TRBD1. The germline CDR1 and CDR2 sequences are SGHTA and FQGNSA. The CDR3 covers 14 residues. The J segment lost 11 bases and the V segment lost 5 bases, leaving 12 bases of the junction unmatched. The DNA of the CDR3 is TGTGCCAGCAGCACCCGACAGGGAACCTACGTTCAGTACTTC. This sequence encodes CASSTRQGTYVQYF.

The chain employs TRBV6-5 and TRBJ1-1, with a weak D call TRBD1 (5 bases). Germline V gives CDR1 MNHEY, CDR2 SVGAGI. The CDR3 has 13 amino acids. V lost 7 bases, J lost 1 base, and 10 bases lay in between. CDR3 sequence (DNA): TGTGCCAGCACCCGGGGGTCGAACACTGAAGCTTTCTTT. Its protein product is CASTRGSNTEAFF.

This rearrangement joins TRBV30 to TRBJ1-4; D is undetermined. Germline CDR1 is GTSNPN and CDR2 is SVGIG (reference sequence). The CDR3 runs 13 residues. Trimming pared 0 bases from V and 8 bases from J, leaving 10 bases between. As DNA, the CDR3 is TGTGCCTGGAGTGTACGTTATGCGGAAAAACTGTTTTTT. Translating gives CAWSVRYAEKLFF. The full variable domain, completed using reference TRBV30 and TRBJ1-4, is SQTIHQWPATLVQPVGSPLSLECTVEGTSNPNLYWYRQAAGRGLQLLFYSVGIGQISSEVPQNLSASRPQDRQFILSSKKLLLSDSGFYLCAWSVRYAEKLFFGSGTQLSVL.

V usage is TRBV30 and J usage is TRBJ1-2; possible D gene TRBD1, 5 bases. The germline V gene encodes CDR1 GTSNPN and CDR2 SVGIG (reference sequence). With 4 bases removed from V and 0 bases from J, the gap between germline ends came to 15 bases. The CDR3 covers 15 residues. The CDR3 protein is CAWTVTGGTNYGYTF. The CDR3 coding sequence is TGTGCCTGGACAGTTACGGGGGGAACTAACTATGGCTACACCTTC. The variable domain in full, completed from reference TRBV30 and TRBJ1-2, reads SQTIHQWPATLVQPVGSPLSLECTVEGTSNPNLYWYRQAAGRGLQLLFYSVGIGQISSEVPQNLSASRPQDRQFILSSKKLLLSDSGFYLCAWTVTGGTNYGYTFGSGTRLTVV.

V gene TRBV10-3 combines with J gene TRBJ2-7; D might be TRBD1 (6 bases). The germline V gene encodes CDR1 ENHRY and CDR2 SYGVKD. This CDR3 has 14 residues. Trimming took 6 bases from V and 3 from J, leaving 15 bases between them. This CDR3 reads CAISPGRDNYEQYF. The CDR3 DNA reads TGTGCCATCAGCCCAGGAAGGGACAACTACGAGCAGTACTTC.

J is TRBJ2-7 and V is TRBV9, with TRBD2 identical over 8 bases. V lost 5 bases to trimming and J lost 6 bases; unmatched junction nucleotides: 7. Per the germline V gene, CDR1 is SGDLS and CDR2 is YYNGEE. There are 13 residues in the CDR3. The CDR3 DNA reads as TGTGCCAGCAGTGCGGCTAGCGGGTCCGAGCAGTACTTC. This encodes CASSAASGSEQYF.

This chain connects TRBV6-2 or TRBV6-3 to TRBJ2-1, with D possibly TRBD2 on 6 matching bases. With 6 bases removed from V and 2 bases from J, the gap between germline ends came to 29 bases. Germline CDR1 is MNHEY and CDR2 is SVGEGT. The CDR3 sequence is 20 residues long. CDR3 coding DNA: TGTGCCAGCAGCTCTACTGCTAACTTATTGGGCGGGAAGGCCTACAATGAGCAGTTCTTC. This gives the protein CASSSTANLLGGKAYNEQFF.

This clone was picked up a small number of times. The chain recombines TRBV14 with TRBJ2-7; D might be TRBD2 (5 bases). With 4 bases removed from V and 3 bases from J, the gap between germline ends came to 13 bases. The CDR3 covers 14 residues. Germline V CDR1 and CDR2: SGHDN, FVKESK. The CDR3 is CASSPGLLFYEQYF. The CDR3, as DNA: TGTGCCAGCAGCCCCGGACTCCTTTTCTACGAGCAGTACTTC.

The chain is built from TRBV5-4 and TRBJ2-5; 8 bases are shared with TRBD2. Germline CDR1 reads SGHNT; CDR2 reads YYREEE (reference sequence). There are 16 residues in the CDR3. V was pared by 0 bases and J by 5 bases, with 9 bases of the junction left unmatched. The CDR3 reads CASSLANPGGGETQYF. CDR3 nucleotide sequence: TGTGCCAGCAGCTTGGCCAACCCGGGCGGGGGGGAGACCCAGTACTTC.